This entry features one T cell receptor (beta chain) sequence. The antigen is not known. Expressed TCRB transcripts got sequenced, as all isolated RNA was reverse transcribed. The repertoire was sequenced with immunoSEQ multiplex PCR; TCRdb's copy has only in-frame clones and lacks some. Here the sample spans about 150,000 clones, 40% to 60% being singletons. V lost 5 bases to trimming and J lost 10 bases, with 15 bases between them. CDR1 SNHLY and CDR2 FYNNEI come from the germline V gene. The CDR3 is 14 residues long. These data originate in a study of beta chain features in type 1 diabetes. Whole-study results and caveats: Short templates might get an advantage during PCR, and this would be equal in patients and controls.

The chain carries TRBV2 and TRBJ1-6, with D perhaps matching TRBD1 (5 bases). This TCR was recovered from a man younger than 35 in good health. The sample comprised Tregs from blood. The CDR3 nucleotides read TGTGCCAGCAGTTCGGACATAAAAGGCTCACCCCTCCACTTT. The encoded protein is CASSSDIKGSPLHF.